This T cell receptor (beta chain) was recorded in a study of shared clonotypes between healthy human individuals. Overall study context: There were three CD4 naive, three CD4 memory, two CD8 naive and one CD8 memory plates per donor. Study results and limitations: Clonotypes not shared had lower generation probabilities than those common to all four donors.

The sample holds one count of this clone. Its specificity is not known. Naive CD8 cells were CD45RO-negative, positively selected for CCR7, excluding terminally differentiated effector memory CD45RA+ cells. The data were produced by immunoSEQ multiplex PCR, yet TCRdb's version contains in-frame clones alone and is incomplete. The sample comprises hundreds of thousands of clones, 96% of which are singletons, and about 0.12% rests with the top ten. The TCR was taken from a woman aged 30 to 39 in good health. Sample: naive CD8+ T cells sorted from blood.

The CDR3 DNA sequence: TGTGCCAGCAGCTTCTACAGCTCCTACGAGCAGTACTTC. It translates to CASSFYSSYEQYF. V usage is TRBV11-1 and J usage is TRBJ2-7; D gene unclear. The CDR3 extends over 13 amino acids. CDR1 SGHAT and CDR2 FQDESV come from the germline V gene (reference sequence). Trimming removed 3 bases at V and 0 bases at J, with 6 bases between.